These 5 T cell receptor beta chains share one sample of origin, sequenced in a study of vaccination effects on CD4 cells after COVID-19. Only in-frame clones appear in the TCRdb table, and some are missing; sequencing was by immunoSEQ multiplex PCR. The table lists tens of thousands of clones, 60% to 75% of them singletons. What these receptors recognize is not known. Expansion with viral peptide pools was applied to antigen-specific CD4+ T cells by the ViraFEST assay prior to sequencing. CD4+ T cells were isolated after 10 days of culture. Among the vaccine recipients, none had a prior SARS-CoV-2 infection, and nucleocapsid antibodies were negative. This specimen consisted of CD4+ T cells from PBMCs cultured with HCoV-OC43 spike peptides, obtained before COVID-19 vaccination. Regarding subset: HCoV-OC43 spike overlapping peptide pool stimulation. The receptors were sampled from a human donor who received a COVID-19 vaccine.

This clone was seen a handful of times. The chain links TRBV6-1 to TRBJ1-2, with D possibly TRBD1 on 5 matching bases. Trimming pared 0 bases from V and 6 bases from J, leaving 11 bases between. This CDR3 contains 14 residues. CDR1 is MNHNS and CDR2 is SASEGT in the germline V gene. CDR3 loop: CASSEAARDNGYTF. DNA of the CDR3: TGTGCCAGCAGTGAAGCGGCCAGGGATAATGGCTACACCTTC.

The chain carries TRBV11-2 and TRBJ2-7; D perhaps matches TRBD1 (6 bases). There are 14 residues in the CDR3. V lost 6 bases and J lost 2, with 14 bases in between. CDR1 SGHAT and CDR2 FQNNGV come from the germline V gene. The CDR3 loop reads CASRSGTRAYEQYF. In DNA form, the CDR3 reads TGTGCCAGCAGATCCGGGACAAGAGCCTACGAGCAGTACTTC. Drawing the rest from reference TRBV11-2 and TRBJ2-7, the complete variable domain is EAGVAQSPRYKIIEKRQSVAFWCNPISGHATLYWYQQILGQGPKLLIQFQNNGVVDDSQLPKDRFSAERLKGVDSTLKIQPAKLEDSAVYLCASRSGTRAYEQYFGPGTRLTVT.

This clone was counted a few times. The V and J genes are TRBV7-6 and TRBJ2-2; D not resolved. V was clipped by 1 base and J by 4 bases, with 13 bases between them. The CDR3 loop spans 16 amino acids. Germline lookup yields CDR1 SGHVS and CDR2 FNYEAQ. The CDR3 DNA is TGTGCCAGCAGCTTAGAGTTGCAGGCCACCACCGGGGAGCTGTTTTTT. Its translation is CASSLELQATTGELFF.

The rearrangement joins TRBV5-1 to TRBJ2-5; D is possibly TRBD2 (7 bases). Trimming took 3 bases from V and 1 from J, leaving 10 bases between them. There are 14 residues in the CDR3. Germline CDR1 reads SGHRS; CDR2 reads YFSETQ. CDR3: CASSSGGPQETQYF. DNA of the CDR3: TGCGCCAGCAGCTCGGGGGGCCCCCAAGAGACCCAGTACTTC. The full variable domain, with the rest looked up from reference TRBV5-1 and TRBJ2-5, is KAGVTQTPRYLIKTRGQQVTLSCSPISGHRSVSWYQQTPGQGLQFLFEYFSETQRNKGNFPGRFSGRQFSNSRSEMNVSTLELGDSALYLCASSSGGPQETQYFGPGTRLLVL.

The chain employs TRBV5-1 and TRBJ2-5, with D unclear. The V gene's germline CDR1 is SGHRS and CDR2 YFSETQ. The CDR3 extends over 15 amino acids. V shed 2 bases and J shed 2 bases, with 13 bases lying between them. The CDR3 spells CASSFSGDRQETQYF. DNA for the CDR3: TGCGCCAGCAGCTTTAGTGGGGATAGGCAAGAGACCCAGTACTTC.